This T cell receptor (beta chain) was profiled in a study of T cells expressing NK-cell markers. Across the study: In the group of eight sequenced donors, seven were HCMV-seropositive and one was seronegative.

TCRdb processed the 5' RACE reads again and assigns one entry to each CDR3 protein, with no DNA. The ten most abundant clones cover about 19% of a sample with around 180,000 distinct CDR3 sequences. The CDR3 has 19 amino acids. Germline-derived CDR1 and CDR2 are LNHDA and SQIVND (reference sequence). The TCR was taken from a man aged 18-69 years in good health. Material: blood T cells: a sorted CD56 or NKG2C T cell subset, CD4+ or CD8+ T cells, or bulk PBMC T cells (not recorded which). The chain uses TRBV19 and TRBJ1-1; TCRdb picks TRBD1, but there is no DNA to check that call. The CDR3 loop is CASSIIWGSGVSMNTEAFF.